This TCR beta chain was found in a study of chemoradiotherapy in HPV16-positive cancers. On the study more broadly: Candidate HPV-specific clones and shared TCR motifs came from a couple of HPV16-positive patients.

On this clone: Its specificity is not known.

Repertoires were generated with immunoSEQ multiplex PCR, while TCRdb's copy carries only in-frame clones and drops some. The table records approximately 32,000 clones, about 80% of them present only once. V lost 0 bases and J 8 bases, leaving 8 bases between the germline ends. The V gene's germline CDR1 is GTSNPN and CDR2 SVGIG (reference sequence). The CDR3 totals 13 residues. Findings and caveats of the study: During treatment, candidate HPV-specific clones and E7-related motifs expanded in tumor.

This TCR was recovered from a human donor with HPV-associated anogenital cancer. The chain has TRBV30 and TRBJ1-6; D unresolved. Sequencing was performed on blood, taken from a patient who underwent chemoradiotherapy. As DNA, the CDR3 is TGTGCCTGGAGTGTGGGCAGCTATTCACCCCTCCACTTT. Translation gives CAWSVGSYSPLHF.